This TCR beta chain came from a study of blood T cell repertoires in COVID-19. On the study more broadly: PBMCs, B-cell-depleted T cells, or T cells provided the cDNA or gDNA that made up the material.

Trimming shortened V by 5 bases and J by 1 base, and 8 bases separated the two germline ends. The CDR3 sequence is 13 residues long. Germline CDR1 SGHAT, CDR2 FQNNGV. In the authors' methods: Reference gene primer amplification gave estimated nucleated cell counts. Only in-frame clones appear in the TCRdb table, and some are missing; sequencing was by immunoSEQ multiplex PCR. V and J calls and clone size are copied from that table; D and trimming were computed from the DNA. This table has some 180,000 clones, around 79% appearing once. The sample holds a few counts of this clone. This receptor was obtained from a man between 50 and 59 years old who had recovered from COVID-19. Sequencing input: peripheral blood. The V call is TRBV11-2, the J call TRBJ1-1; no reliable D call. CDR3 amino acids: CASSRPENTEAFF. CDR3 nucleotides: TGTGCCAGCAGCCGCCCAGAGAACACTGAAGCTTTCTTT.